This T cell receptor (beta chain) was observed in a study of T cells after yellow fever vaccination. This clonotype was counted only a few times. There are 14 residues in the CDR3. Trimming left V 0 bases short and J 6 bases short, with 11 bases between. Germline CDR1 and CDR2: SGHTA and FQGNSA. In TCRdb, the 5' RACE reads were re-called with MiXCR into one record per CDR3 protein. This table has 300,000 to 400,000 distinct CDR3 sequences, over 8% appearing once. Sequenced here: PBMCs, sampled on the day of the first yellow fever vaccination. The chain combines TRBV7-2 with TRBJ1-2; no reliable D call. This TCR was sampled from a man aged 18 to 30 who received the YFV17D yellow fever vaccine. CDR3 DNA: TGTGCCAGCAGCTTAGCAACCACCGGAGATGGCTACACCTTC. Its protein is CASSLATTGDGYTF. The entire variable domain, with the rest obtained from reference TRBV7-2 and TRBJ1-2, is as follows: GAGVSQSPSNKVTEKGKDVELRCDPISGHTALYWYRQSLGQGLEFLIYFQGNSAPDKSGLPSDRFSAERTGGSVSTLTIQRTQQEDSAVYLCASSLATTGDGYTFGSGTRLTVV.